One sample yielded the 26 T cell receptor beta chains listed below, sequenced in a study of blood T cells in healthy people across ages (dated by TCRdb to 2015 to 2017). The library was generated by 5' RACE. Sequencing used an Illumina HiSeq 2500. A second PCR of roughly 6 to 11 cycles was run with a J-beta primer mix and a sample-barcoded 5' primer. In TCRdb, the public reads were trimmed at Q25 with fastp and aligned with MiXCR, with productive beta chains retained. Entries that share a CDR3 protein sequence are merged under the most common genes and DNA. Here the sample has about 730,000 distinct CDR3 sequences; roughly 44% occur a single time. In total, the top ten clones hold 20% to 25% of the sample. Source material: blood. All receptors come from a woman between 55 and 75 years old in good health.

This clonotype came up a few times. The V call is TRBV20-1, the J call TRBJ2-1, with D tentatively TRBD2 (6 bases). V was shortened by 0 bases and J by 9 bases, with 21 bases between the two germline ends. CDR3 length equals 16 residues. Germline CDR1 is DFQATT and CDR2 is SNEGSKA (reference sequence). The CDR3 here is CSARDPLRPAGGEQFF. As DNA, the CDR3 is TGCAGTGCTAGAGATCCCCTGCGGCCAGCGGGCGGTGAGCAGTTCTTC.

This clonotype occurred a few times. This sequence joins TRBV5-1 and TRBJ2-1; TRBD2 aligns across 10 bases. In germline, CDR1 is SGHRS, CDR2 YFSETQ. The length of the CDR3 is 17 residues. V lost 3 bases and J lost 7; bases outside the gene matches: 13. CDR3 loop: CASSSITGTSVGNEQFF. Written as DNA, the CDR3 is TGCGCCAGCAGCTCAATTACCGGGACTAGCGTCGGGAATGAGCAGTTCTTC.

The rearrangement links TRBV3-1 to TRBJ1-2; D ambiguous. The V and J ends lost 0 bases and 4 bases respectively, with 9 bases between them. The CDR3 has 14 amino acids. In germline, CDR1 is LGHDT, CDR2 YNNKEL (reference sequence). The CDR3 here is CASSQEGASYGYTF. CDR3 coding DNA: TGTGCCAGCAGCCAAGAGGGCGCAAGCTATGGCTACACCTTC.

The rearrangement uses TRBV11-2 and TRBJ2-3; D is unclear. The germline CDR1 and CDR2 sequences are SGHAT and FQNNGV. Between the trimmed V and J ends, which lost 1 base and 2 bases, there was a span of 10 bases. This CDR3 comprises 15 residues. CDR3 sequence reads: CASSLGGSDTDTQYF. In DNA form, the CDR3 reads TGTGCCAGCAGCTTAGGGGGATCGGACACAGATACGCAGTATTTT.

The J gene is TRBJ2-6, the V gene TRBV20-1; D gene unclear. The ends were cut back, 6 bases at V and 3 bases at J, with 9 bases in the middle. The CDR3 totals 13 residues. The germline V gene has CDR1 DFQATT and CDR2 SNEGSKA (reference sequence). CDR3 DNA: TGCAGTGCCTCGATCGGTGGGGCCAACGTCCTGACTTTC. Translating gives CSASIGGANVLTF.

This clonotype was seen only a few times. The chain joins TRBV5-1 to TRBJ2-3, with unresolved D. This CDR3 is built from 15 residues. The germline V gene encodes CDR1 SGHRS and CDR2 YFSETQ. With 3 bases removed from V and 0 bases from J, the gap between germline ends came to 11 bases. The CDR3 spells CASSSAGSSTDTQYF. The CDR3 coding sequence is TGCGCCAGCAGCTCGGCTGGAAGCAGCACAGATACGCAGTATTTT. Variable domain in full (rest from reference TRBV5-1 and TRBJ2-3): KAGVTQTPRYLIKTRGQQVTLSCSPISGHRSVSWYQQTPGQGLQFLFEYFSETQRNKGNFPGRFSGRQFSNSRSEMNVSTLELGDSALYLCASSSAGSSTDTQYFGPGTRLTVL.

In its sample, this clonotype was seen a few times. This chain connects TRBV7-2 to TRBJ2-1; no firm D call. From germline, CDR1 is SGHTA and CDR2 FQGNSA. The CDR3 sequence is 16 residues long. V was trimmed by 1 base and J by 0 bases, leaving 10 bases between them. The CDR3: CASSLERRPSYNEQFF. As DNA, the CDR3 is TGTGCCAGCAGCTTAGAACGGAGACCCTCCTACAATGAGCAGTTCTTC.

This clonotype was found many times. The chain is built from TRBV29-1 and TRBJ2-5, with D tentatively TRBD2 (6 bases). Trimming took off 4 bases at V and 4 bases at J, with 7 bases between the two ends. Germline lookup yields CDR1 SQVTM and CDR2 ANQGSEA. The CDR3 spans 11 residues. DNA of the CDR3: TGCAGCGTTGCGGAGGGAGAGACCCAGTACTTC. Its translation: CSVAEGETQYF. Full variable domain (missing parts from reference TRBV29-1 and TRBJ2-5): SAVISQKPSRDICQRGTSLTIQCQVDSQVTMMFWYRQQPGQSLTLIATANQGSEATYESGFVIDKFPISRPNLTFSTLTVSNMSPEDSSIYLCSVAEGETQYFGPGTRLLVL.

V and J are TRBV30 and TRBJ2-5, with TRBD2 matching over 7 bases. CDR1 is GTSNPN, CDR2 SVGIG, per germline (reference sequence). Trimming took 2 bases from V and 5 from J; bases not matched to a gene: 5. There are 13 residues in the CDR3. The CDR3 here is CAWSWGGVETQYF. Here the CDR3 DNA reads TGTGCCTGGAGTTGGGGGGGGGTGGAGACCCAGTACTTC.

The rearrangement joins TRBV7-2 to TRBJ2-1, with D unclear. The germline V and J ends were trimmed by 0 bases and 9 bases, with 12 bases remaining between them. This CDR3 has 14 residues. Germline-derived CDR1 and CDR2 are SGHTA and FQGNSA. The CDR3 spells CASSLATARAEQFF. The CDR3 region has the DNA TGTGCCAGCAGCTTAGCCACAGCAAGGGCTGAGCAGTTCTTC.

This clonotype was observed a few times. The V call is TRBV5-1, the J call TRBJ2-3, with 7 positions matching TRBD1. Germline V lookup: CDR1 SGHRS, CDR2 YFSETQ. The CDR3 spans 15 residues. J lost 5 bases, V lost 2 bases, and 8 bases had no gene match. CDR3 coding DNA: TGCGCCAGCAGCTTAAGCAGAGACAGGGTAGATACGCAGTATTTT. Translation: CASSLSRDRVDTQYF.

This clonotype was detected only a few times. The gene calls are TRBV9 and TRBJ2-5; D is perhaps TRBD1 or TRBD2 (5 bases each). From germline, CDR1 is SGDLS and CDR2 YYNGEE. This CDR3 is 15 amino acids long. The V end was cut by 0 bases, the J end by 4 bases, with 13 bases between. The CDR3 nucleotides are TGTGCCAGCAGCGTAGGGGGCACCGCGGGAGAGACCCAGTACTTC. Its protein product is CASSVGGTAGETQYF.

This sequence joins TRBV11-1 and TRBJ2-3; 10 nucleotides line up with TRBD2. CDR1 and CDR2 from the germline V gene are SGHAT and FQDESV (reference sequence). This CDR3 has 16 residues. After removal of 4 bases from V and 6 bases from J, the junction contained 10 bases not matched to a gene. CDR3: CASSYTGLAATDTQYF. The CDR3 bases are TGTGCCAGCAGCTATACTGGACTAGCGGCGACGGATACGCAGTATTTT.

This chain connects TRBV7-3 to TRBJ2-1; 13 nucleotides agree with TRBD2. Germline lookup yields CDR1 SGHTA and CDR2 FQGTGA. The CDR3 spans 18 residues. J was trimmed by 2 bases and V by 5 bases; bases with no gene match: 9. The CDR3 protein is CASSPHSTSGGAYNEQFF. CDR3 bases: TGTGCCAGCAGCCCACACTCTACTAGCGGGGGGGCCTACAATGAGCAGTTCTTC. Combining the CDR3 with reference TRBV7-3 and TRBJ2-1 gives the whole variable domain GAGVSQTPSNKVTEKGKYVELRCDPISGHTALYWYRQSLGQGPEFLIYFQGTGAADDSGLPNDRFFAVRPEGSVSTLKIQRTERGDSAVYLCASSPHSTSGGAYNEQFFGPGTRLTVL.

The rearrangement uses TRBV28 and TRBJ2-3; tentatively, D is TRBD1 or TRBD2 (5 bases each). The germline V and J ends were trimmed by 10 bases and 9 bases, with 14 bases remaining between them. The germline CDR1 and CDR2 sequences are MDHEN and SYDVKM. The CDR3 is 11 amino acids. DNA for the CDR3: TGTGCCACTGGGACCCAGGCGACGCAGTATTTT. This translates into CATGTQATQYF.

This clonotype has just a few counts. The chain has TRBV9 and TRBJ1-5; D is unresolved. The CDR3 is 15 amino acids. V dropped 0 bases and J dropped 1 base, with 8 bases sitting between them. Germline V gene lookup returns CDR1 SGDLS and CDR2 YYNGEE. CDR3 coding DNA: TGTGCCAGCAGCGTAGCCGGGATGAGCAATCAGCCCCAGCATTTT. As protein: CASSVAGMSNQPQHF.

The chain carries TRBV30 and TRBJ1-2, with 7 bases matching TRBD1. Germline values: CDR1 GTSNPN, CDR2 SVGIG (reference sequence). J was trimmed by 5 bases and V by 7 bases; bases with no gene match: 13. This CDR3 has 14 residues. The CDR3 sequence is CAFSLPGQSYGYTF. The CDR3 DNA sequence: TGTGCCTTTTCCTTACCGGGACAGAGTTATGGCTACACCTTC.

The CDR3, as DNA: TGCAGTGCTAGCGGCGGGGGTTTCTACGAGCAGTACTTC. Protein: CSASGGGFYEQYF. The V call is TRBV20-1, the J call TRBJ2-7, with 7 bases aligning to TRBD2. The CDR3 sequence is 13 residues long. CDR1 DFQATT and CDR2 SNEGSKA come from the germline V gene (reference sequence). V shed 3 bases and J 3 bases; nucleotides not matched to a gene: 5.

This clonotype was detected only a few times. The chain links TRBV7-2 to TRBJ2-5; 7 nucleotides match TRBD2. Germline V gene data show CDR1 as SGHTA and CDR2 as FQGNSA. This CDR3 has 15 amino acids. V lost 1 base and J lost 11; bases outside the gene matches: 13. CDR3 bases: TGTGCCAGCAGCTTAGAATCAACTCACGGGCGGGGGCAGTACTTC. Translated: CASSLESTHGRGQYF.

This clonotype was seen more than once but under ten times. This chain uses TRBV4-2 with TRBJ2-3, with TRBD1 identical over 7 bases. Germline CDR1 and CDR2: LGHNA and YNFKEQ. The CDR3 length is 15 residues. V trimming: 4 bases; J trimming: 2 bases; junction bases outside the gene matches: 6. The CDR3 region is CASSLGTAYTDTQYF. The CDR3 bases are TGTGCCAGCAGCCTTGGGACAGCCTACACAGATACGCAGTATTTT.

This clonotype was counted only a few times. The CDR3 DNA reads TGTGCCAGCGGGGAATGGACTAGCGGGAAAAATGAGCAGTTCTTC. This gives the protein CASGEWTSGKNEQFF. This chain uses TRBV27 with TRBJ2-1; 12 bases align to TRBD2. The CDR3 extends over 15 amino acids. Per germline, CDR1 MNHEY and CDR2 SMNVEV (reference sequence). The V and J ends lost 8 bases and 7 bases, in that order; junction bases with no gene match: 9.

A few counts support this clonotype. The CDR3 nucleotides read TGTGCCAGCAGCTACAACCAGGCCTACGAGCAGTACTTC. Translated, it gives CASSYNQAYEQYF. The J gene is TRBJ2-7, the V gene TRBV27, with D hard to call. Germline V gene sequence: CDR1 MNHEY, CDR2 SMNVEV (reference sequence). Trimming took 6 bases from V and 2 from J, leaving 11 bases between them. The CDR3 length is 13 residues.

The CDR3 sequence is CASSIIPGQKGNQPQHF. In nucleotides, the CDR3 is TGTGCCAGCAGTATCATCCCGGGACAGAAAGGGAATCAGCCCCAGCATTTT. The V gene is TRBV12-3 or TRBV12-4, the J gene TRBJ1-5; 7 bases line up with TRBD1. CDR3 length: 17 residues. Trimming cost V 5 bases and J 4 bases; bases outside gene matches: 14.

About this clonotype: A much bigger clone sits one base away, suggesting this may be a read error. This chain uses TRBV12-3 or TRBV12-4 with TRBJ2-1; D gene unclear. The CDR3 loop spans 12 amino acids. V was cut by 6 bases and J by 5 bases, with 8 bases left in between. CDR3 region: CASRRIDNEQFF. DNA for the CDR3: TGTGCCAGCAGGAGGATCGACAATGAGCAGTTCTTC.

This clonotype was seen a handful of times. This chain uses TRBV3-1 with TRBJ2-5; TRBD1 is a possible D gene (5 bases). The CDR3 has 15 residues. Germline CDR1 and CDR2: LGHDT and YNNKEL (reference sequence). Trimming took off 5 bases at V and 1 base at J, with 14 bases between the two ends. The CDR3 here is CASSSPWGAQETQYF. The DNA for the CDR3 is TGTGCCAGCAGCTCTCCCTGGGGCGCCCAAGAGACCCAGTACTTC.

This clonotype was recorded a few times. V gene TRBV27 combines with J gene TRBJ2-1; 7 bases map to TRBD1. CDR1 and CDR2 (germline): MNHEY, SMNVEV (reference sequence). V was clipped by 6 bases and J by 6 bases; unmatched bases: 14. The CDR3 has 16 amino acids. The CDR3 nucleotides read TGTGCCAGCAGCCCTACCGGGACAGATATCCGCAATGAGCAGTTCTTC. This encodes CASSPTGTDIRNEQFF.